The 20 T cell receptor beta chains given below trace back to one sample, sequenced in a study of shared clonotypes between healthy human individuals. Measured with immunoSEQ multiplex PCR; TCRdb has only the in-frame clones, and not every one. Here the sample spans fewer than 2.5 million clones, roughly 93% being singletons. Input material: naive CD4+ T cells from PBMCs. Described subset: CD45RA+ positively selected. The receptors originated from a man aged 18 to 29 in good health. Some clones in this sample may be carry-over from other donors' samples.

This chain joins TRBV2 and TRBJ2-7; TRBD1 matches 10 bases. The V and J ends lost 3 bases and 2 bases, in that order; junction bases with no gene match: 4. Germline CDR1 is SNHLY and CDR2 is FYNNEI. This CDR3 is built from 15 residues. In DNA, the CDR3 is TGTGCCAGCAGTGAGGGGACAGGGGACACCTACGAGCAGTACTTC. Translated: CASSEGTGDTYEQYF.

V gene TRBV5-1 combines with J gene TRBJ1-2, with 7 bases aligning to TRBD1. Germline V gene data show CDR1 as SGHRS and CDR2 as YFSETQ. V shed 4 bases, J shed 4 bases, and the junction held 4 bases outside the gene matches. CDR3 length: 13 residues. The CDR3 region has the DNA TGCGCCAGCAGCCCGGGACAGCCCTATGGCTACACCTTC. Residues: CASSPGQPYGYTF.

This clone was picked up a small number of times. The chain links TRBV19 to TRBJ1-1; tentatively, D is TRBD1 (5 bases). This CDR3 comprises 13 residues. V gave up 8 bases and J gave up 3 bases, with 13 bases separating them. Per the germline V gene, CDR1 is LNHDA and CDR2 is SQIVND (reference sequence). CDR3 loop: CASFTRGHTEAFF. The CDR3 DNA is TGTGCCAGTTTTACACGGGGACACACTGAAGCTTTCTTT.

This clone was picked up one time. The V call is TRBV4-1, the J call TRBJ2-4; maybe TRBD1 (5 bases). This CDR3 is 16 amino acids long. Trimming stripped 7 bases from V and 1 base from J, with 17 bases between. Per germline, CDR1 MGHRA and CDR2 YSYEKL. CDR3 nucleotides: TGCGCCAGCACCCGACAGCCCCTGGGGGCCAAAAACATTCAGTACTTC. Translated: CASTRQPLGAKNIQYF.

Regarding this clone: The sample has other DNA sequences that encode this CDR3 too. The genes are TRBV5-1 and TRBJ1-4, with 8 bases fitting TRBD1. Trimming removed 1 base from V and 8 bases from J; junction bases left unmatched: 7. CDR1 and CDR2 from the germline V gene are SGHRS and YFSETQ. The CDR3 contains 15 residues. The CDR3 region has the DNA TGCGCCAGCAGCTTGCTCGGACAGGGTGGGGAAAAACTGTTTTTT. Translating it yields CASSLLGQGGEKLFF.

The chain has TRBV7-2 and TRBJ2-2; D may be TRBD1 (5 bases). The V gene's germline CDR1 is SGHTA and CDR2 FQGNSA. The CDR3 length is 16 residues. V was pared by 5 bases and J by 7 bases, with 20 bases between. CDR3 nucleotide sequence: TGTGCCAGCAGCCCACAAGTCCTTCAGGGCATCGGGGAGCTGTTTTTT. Translated: CASSPQVLQGIGELFF. Together with reference TRBV7-2 and TRBJ2-2, the CDR3 gives the full variable domain: GAGVSQSPSNKVTEKGKDVELRCDPISGHTALYWYRQSLGQGLEFLIYFQGNSAPDKSGLPSDRFSAERTGGSVSTLTIQRTQQEDSAVYLCASSPQVLQGIGELFFGEGSRLTVL.

As for this clone: This specimen includes other DNA sequences encoding the same CDR3. This rearrangement joins TRBV2 to TRBJ2-7; 8 nucleotides match TRBD1. This CDR3 has 14 residues. Unmatched junction bases numbered 2, after V lost 2 bases and J lost 2 bases. Germline V gene sequence: CDR1 SNHLY, CDR2 FYNNEI. CDR3 nucleotides: TGTGCCAGCAGTGAACAGGGGGCAGCCTACGAGCAGTACTTC. It specifies CASSEQGAAYEQYF.

V and J are TRBV28 and TRBJ2-3; TRBD1 matches 10 bases. With 6 bases clipped from V and 4 bases from J, the junction kept 10 bases outside the gene matches. The CDR3 is 16 residues long. The V gene's germline CDR1 is MDHEN and CDR2 SYDVKM. The CDR3 sequence is CASRPVDRGDPDTQYF. CDR3 DNA: TGTGCCAGCAGGCCAGTGGACAGGGGGGACCCAGATACGCAGTATTTT.

This clone came up once. The genes are TRBV7-6 and TRBJ2-3; no definite D call. In germline, CDR1 is SGHVS, CDR2 FNYEAQ. This CDR3 region has 13 residues. V lost 5 bases and J lost 2, with 8 bases in between. The CDR3 loop reads CASSRLDTDTQYF. DNA for the CDR3: TGTGCCAGCAGCCGGCTAGACACAGATACGCAGTATTTT. Full variable domain (missing parts from reference TRBV7-6 and TRBJ2-3): GAGVSQSPRYKVTKRGQDVALRCDPISGHVSLYWYRQALGQGPEFLTYFNYEAQQDKSGLPNDRFSAERPEGSISTLTIQRTEQRDSAMYRCASSRLDTDTQYFGPGTRLTVL.

The chain recombines TRBV19 with TRBJ1-2; 7 bases fit TRBD1. The V segment lost 4 bases and the J segment 4 bases; nucleotides outside the gene matches: 9. The germline CDR1 and CDR2 sequences are LNHDA and SQIVND (reference sequence). CDR3 size: 15 residues. CDR3 sequence (DNA): TGTGCCAGTAGTAATCTGGGACAGTTACTCTATGGCTACACCTTC. This encodes CASSNLGQLLYGYTF.

This chain connects TRBV28 to TRBJ1-4, with 12 bases aligning to TRBD1. V shed 3 bases and J 9 bases; nucleotides not matched to a gene: 8. Germline assignment: CDR1 MDHEN and CDR2 SYDVKM. This CDR3 has 16 amino acids. Written as DNA, the CDR3 is TGTGCCAGCAGTTTTCTAACCGGGACAGGGGGCCAAAAACTGTTTTTT. It translates to CASSFLTGTGGQKLFF.

The chain uses TRBV7-2 and TRBJ1-3; the D gene is possibly TRBD1 (5 bases). Germline CDR1 SGHTA, CDR2 FQGNSA. V was clipped by 5 bases and J by 14 bases, with 19 bases between them. The CDR3 runs 13 residues. CDR3 residues: CASSQPYPGLLYF. The CDR3 DNA reads TGTGCCAGCAGCCAACCCTACCCGGGACTGCTATATTTT. Based on the CDR3 plus reference TRBV7-2 and TRBJ1-3, the full variable domain is GAGVSQSPSNKVTEKGKDVELRCDPISGHTALYWYRQSLGQGLEFLIYFQGNSAPDKSGLPSDRFSAERTGGSVSTLTIQRTQQEDSAVYLCASSQPYPGLLYFGEGSWLTVV.

This chain links TRBV19 with TRBJ1-5; D is uncertain. The germline V and J ends were trimmed by 6 bases and 3 bases, with 15 bases remaining between them. The CDR3 consists of 15 residues. The germline V gene has CDR1 LNHDA and CDR2 SQIVND (reference sequence). The CDR3 nucleotides read TGTGCCAGTAGCCCGGAGGTGAGGGACAATCAGCCCCAGCATTTT. The encoded protein is CASSPEVRDNQPQHF.

V is TRBV9 and J is TRBJ2-7, with D maybe TRBD2 (5 bases). Trimming left V 0 bases short and J 4 bases short, with 14 bases between. Germline V gives CDR1 SGDLS, CDR2 YYNGEE. This CDR3 has 15 residues. CDR3 region: CASSVGRGEVYEQYF. The CDR3 nucleotides are TGTGCCAGCAGCGTAGGCCGGGGAGAAGTTTACGAGCAGTACTTC. Full variable domain (rest looked up from reference TRBV9 and TRBJ2-7): DSGVTQTPKHLITATGQRVTLRCSPRSGDLSVYWYQQSLDQGLQFLIQYYNGEERAKGNILERFSAQQFPDLHSELNLSSLELGDSALYFCASSVGRGEVYEQYFGPGTRLTVT.

Only one count was recorded for this clone. CDR3 region: CATSRDRGRLNTEAFF. CDR3 coding DNA: TGTGCCACCAGCAGAGACAGGGGACGTTTGAACACTGAAGCTTTCTTT. The chain employs TRBV15 and TRBJ1-1; D perhaps matches TRBD1 (6 bases). Germline V gene data show CDR1 as LNHNV and CDR2 as YYDKDF (reference sequence). The CDR3 extends over 16 amino acids. V was shortened by 0 bases and J by 0 bases, with 11 bases between the two germline ends.

On this clone itself: Other DNA sequences within the sample encode an identical CDR3. The chain carries TRBV28 and TRBJ1-2; tentatively, D is TRBD1 (6 bases). V dropped 5 bases and J dropped 5 bases, with 6 bases sitting between them. CDR1 and CDR2 from the germline V gene are MDHEN and SYDVKM. There are 11 residues in the CDR3. CDR3 nucleotides: TGTGCCAGCAGTCAGGGGTATGGCTACACCTTC. This translates into CASSQGYGYTF.

The rearrangement joins TRBV2 to TRBJ2-5; 7 nucleotides match TRBD2. Germline V lookup: CDR1 SNHLY, CDR2 FYNNEI. CDR3 length: 16 residues. V dropped 6 bases and J dropped 4; count of bases not matched to a gene: 14. The CDR3: CASRYRDYVFGETQYF. The CDR3 bases are TGTGCCAGCAGGTACCGGGACTACGTGTTCGGAGAGACCCAGTACTTC. The full variable domain, completed using reference TRBV2 and TRBJ2-5, is EPEVTQTPSHQVTQMGQEVILRCVPISNHLYFYWYRQILGQKVEFLVSFYNNEISEKSEIFDDQFSVERPDGSNFTLKIRSTKLEDSAMYFCASRYRDYVFGETQYFGPGTRLLVL.

The chain employs TRBV28 and TRBJ1-5; a possible D gene is TRBD1 (5 bases). Per germline, CDR1 MDHEN and CDR2 SYDVKM. V was trimmed by 3 bases and J by 2 bases, leaving 23 bases between them. This CDR3 is built from 19 residues. CDR3 region: CASSFLGILGGAGNQPQHF. CDR3 nucleotides: TGTGCCAGCAGTTTTCTGGGAATCCTCGGGGGAGCCGGCAATCAGCCCCAGCATTTT.

The chain links TRBV7-3 to TRBJ1-2; tentatively, D is TRBD1 (6 bases). CDR1 is SGHTA, CDR2 FQGTGA, per germline. This CDR3 has 15 amino acids. V was clipped by 5 bases and J by 8 bases, with 21 bases between them. The CDR3: CASSPNQQGVRGYTF. DNA for the CDR3: TGTGCCAGCAGCCCGAACCAACAGGGAGTCAGGGGCTACACCTTC.

V and J are TRBV11-3 and TRBJ2-3; no definite D call. This CDR3 region has 13 residues. Germline lookup yields CDR1 SGHNT and CDR2 YENEEA. With 3 bases removed from V and 2 bases from J, the gap between germline ends came to 6 bases. CDR3 coding DNA: TGTGCCAGCAGCTTCACACACACAGATACGCAGTATTTT. It translates to CASSFTHTDTQYF.